Listed here are 12 T cell receptor beta chains from one sample, sequenced in a study of blood T cells in healthy people across ages. For the second PCR, which ran for roughly 7 to 11 cycles, a sample-barcoded 5' primer and a J-beta primer mix were used. TCRdb independently ran MiXCR on the 5' RACE reads; one entry per CDR3 protein. The sample has approximately 600,000 distinct CDR3 sequences, about 54% seen once. The sample was blood. Source of these receptors: a man in his sixties in good health.

The rearrangement links TRBV7-2 to TRBJ1-2; TRBD1 aligns across 7 bases. The germline V gene has CDR1 SGHTA and CDR2 FQGNSA. CDR3 size: 16 residues. V lost 8 bases and J lost 0; bases outside the gene matches: 12. CDR3 sequence (DNA): TGTGCCAGCGGCAAAGCCATCGGGACAGCTAACTATGGCTACACCTTC. This encodes CASGKAIGTANYGYTF. Drawing the rest from reference TRBV7-2 and TRBJ1-2, the complete variable domain is GAGVSQSPSNKVTEKGKDVELRCDPISGHTALYWYRQSLGQGLEFLIYFQGNSAPDKSGLPSDRFSAERTGGSVSTLTIQRTQQEDSAVYLCASGKAIGTANYGYTFGSGTRLTVV.

The chain links TRBV14 to TRBJ2-1; 12 nucleotides align to TRBD2. The V and J ends lost 4 bases and 8 bases, in that order; junction bases with no gene match: 9. Germline CDR1 reads SGHDN; CDR2 reads FVKESK. This CDR3 region has 16 residues. In DNA form, the CDR3 reads TGTGCCAGCAGCCTCGGGACTAGCGGGTTAGATGATGAGCAGTTCTTC. It yields the protein CASSLGTSGLDDEQFF. The entire variable domain, with the rest obtained from reference TRBV14 and TRBJ2-1, is as follows: EAGVTQFPSHSVIEKGQTVTLRCDPISGHDNLYWYRRVMGKEIKFLLHFVKESKQDESGMPNNRFLAERTGGTYSTLKVQPAELEDSGVYFCASSLGTSGLDDEQFFGPGTRLTVL.

The rearrangement uses TRBV12-5 and TRBJ2-5, with 8 bases lining up with TRBD2. Trimming took 5 bases from V and 5 from J; bases not matched to a gene: 4. The CDR3 covers 13 residues. Germline assignment: CDR1 LGHNT and CDR2 FRNRAP. The CDR3 here is CASGPSGLETQYF. The CDR3 nucleotides read TGTGCTAGTGGTCCTAGCGGGCTGGAGACCCAGTACTTC.

This chain joins TRBV12-3 or TRBV12-4 and TRBJ2-7; D could derive from TRBD1 or TRBD2 (6 bases each). The CDR3 spans 14 residues. The V gene lost 5 bases and the J gene lost 2 bases, with 13 bases spanning the gap. The CDR3, as DNA: TGTGCCAGCAGTCGCGGGACAATCCCCTACGAGCAGTACTTC. This encodes CASSRGTIPYEQYF.

The V and J genes are TRBV5-1 and TRBJ2-5; a weak D match, TRBD2 (6 bases). This CDR3 has 16 residues. The V gene's germline CDR1 is SGHRS and CDR2 YFSETQ. V was shortened by 3 bases and J by 0 bases, with 15 bases between the two germline ends. CDR3 region: CASSSGLYKYQETQYF. Written as DNA, the CDR3 is TGCGCCAGCAGCTCGGGACTCTACAAGTACCAAGAGACCCAGTACTTC.

Here the CDR3 reads CSAGGGYNEQFF. The CDR3 DNA reads as TGCAGTGCTGGGGGGGGCTACAATGAGCAGTTCTTC. This chain connects TRBV20-1 to TRBJ2-1, with 7 bases aligning to TRBD2. Germline trimming cut 5 bases from V and 3 bases from J; bases unmatched to any gene: 1. This CDR3 contains 12 residues. CDR1 and CDR2 (germline): DFQATT, SNEGSKA (reference sequence).

This clonotype showed up just once. The chain links TRBV12-3 or TRBV12-4 to TRBJ2-3, with 14 bases lining up with TRBD2. The junction had 8 bases not matched to a gene; V was cut back by 4 bases and J by 2 bases. This CDR3 spans 18 amino acids. DNA for the CDR3: TGTGCCAGCAGTTACGGACTAGCGGGGGGATCTTTCACAGATACGCAGTATTTT. This encodes CASSYGLAGGSFTDTQYF.

The table lists this clonotype with a few counts. The V gene is TRBV7-8, the J gene TRBJ2-7; possibly TRBD1 or TRBD2 for D (5 bases each). The germline CDR1 and CDR2 sequences are SGHVS and FQNEAQ. The CDR3 contains 12 residues. Trimming removed 0 bases from V and 12 bases from J, with 12 bases in between. Here the CDR3 DNA reads TGTGCCAGCAGCTTAGCACCGGGGCATACGTACTTC. Translation gives CASSLAPGHTYF.

The chain is built from TRBV3-1 and TRBJ2-5; D might be TRBD1 (5 bases). Germline assignment: CDR1 LGHDT and CDR2 YNNKEL (reference sequence). The CDR3 spans 16 residues. V was cut by 1 base and J by 2 bases, with 14 bases left in between. DNA of the CDR3: TGTGCCAGCAGCCAAGGATGGGCAGGGCCACAAGAGACCCAGTACTTC. This encodes CASSQGWAGPQETQYF.

CDR3 protein: CATSRDLSNEQYF. In nucleotides, the CDR3 is TGTGCCACCAGCAGAGATCTGAGCAATGAGCAGTACTTC. This chain joins TRBV15 and TRBJ2-5; D not certain. This CDR3 region has 13 residues. Germline values: CDR1 LNHNV, CDR2 YYDKDF (reference sequence). V gave up 0 bases and J gave up 11 bases, with 13 bases separating them. The complete variable domain, with remaining parts taken from reference TRBV15 and TRBJ2-5, reads DAMVIQNPRYQVTQFGKPVTLSCSQTLNHNVMYWYQQKSSQAPKLLFHYYDKDFNNEADTPDNFQSRRPNTSFCFLDIRSPGLGDTAMYLCATSRDLSNEQYFGPGTRLLVL.

The chain has TRBV5-4 and TRBJ2-3, with 9 bases fitting TRBD1. This CDR3 has 16 amino acids. V dropped 0 bases and J dropped 8; count of bases not matched to a gene: 10. Germline V gene sequence: CDR1 SGHNT, CDR2 YYREEE (reference sequence). The CDR3 protein is CASSLDTGGPVGTQYF. The CDR3 nucleotides are TGTGCCAGCAGCTTGGACACAGGGGGCCCAGTCGGTACGCAGTATTTT.

The chain joins TRBV20-1 to TRBJ2-3, with D possibly being TRBD1 or TRBD2 (5 bases each). Between the trimmed V and J ends, which lost 4 bases and 1 base, there was a span of 15 bases. The CDR3 extends over 15 amino acids. Per germline, CDR1 DFQATT and CDR2 SNEGSKA (reference sequence). This CDR3 reads CSATPGRQGTDTQYF. In DNA form, the CDR3 reads TGCAGTGCTACCCCGGGGCGGCAGGGCACAGATACGCAGTATTTT.